A selection of T cell receptor beta chains follows, all from one sample in a study of T cells in Graves' hyperthyroidism and ophthalmopathy. TCRdb passed the multiplex PCR reads through MiXCR, listing each CDR3 protein once. The repertoire holds about 200,000 distinct CDR3 sequences, with approximately 16% as singletons. Sequencing used blood. These receptors all stem from a woman in her 50s with Graves' hyperthyroidism. The conserved cysteine and the conserved F or W are not part of the CDR3 here.

V gene	J gene	CDR3 protein
TRBV5-1	TRBJ2-1	ASSESGTHEQF
TRBV24-1	TRBJ2-1	AIEGGGTYNEQF
TRBV4-2	TRBJ2-1	ASSQRLAGAREQF
TRBV19	TRBJ1-1	ASTLGQLEAF
TRBV7-2	TRBJ2-4	ASSYGTVKNIQY
TRBV6-5	TRBJ1-5	ASSYNPNQPQH
TRBV10-3	TRBJ1-5	AISDMGVGNQPQH
TRBV27	TRBJ2-1	ASSLRGTSGRASFNEQF
TRBV30	TRBJ1-1	AWTWDGSTEAF
TRBV5-1	TRBJ1-2	ASSPKGQLTNYGYT
TRBV29-1	TRBJ1-1	SARGQVNTEAF
TRBV7-3	TRBJ2-2	ASSFPANTGELF
TRBV2	TRBJ1-5	ASSDAGTGVQPQH
TRBV25-1	TRBJ1-1	ASSDPNYMDTEAF
TRBV6-1	TRBJ2-5	ASRRWGEVAQY
TRBV12-3/TRBV12-4	TRBJ1-5	ASSSSTGPNQPQH
TRBV29-1	TRBJ2-1	SPWVAGSYNEQF
TRBV14	TRBJ1-4	ASSQGWAATNEKLF
TRBV20-1	TRBJ2-5	SAKGTSGRQETQY
TRBV19	TRBJ2-1	ASSIGGSYNEQF
TRBV19	TRBJ2-3	ASSMQFTDTQY
TRBV3-1	TRBJ2-7	ASSQDLAVYEQY
TRBV19	TRBJ2-2	ASSINLNTGELF
TRBV29-1	TRBJ2-1	SVPPIFNVQF
TRBV30	TRBJ1-6	AWMPGLNSPLH
TRBV11-3	TRBJ1-4	ASSLTLSGTANEKLF
TRBV28	TRBJ2-7	ASSLFRTSGSKQY
TRBV4-1	TRBJ1-1	ASSQVLSGGSTEAF
TRBV7-3	TRBJ2-3	ASSSIRGSGNTQY
TRBV20-1	TRBJ2-3	SARGLVGRALLTDTQY
TRBV27	TRBJ2-1	ASSLLPGTSGSARVNEQF
TRBV9	TRBJ2-1	ASSVQAGGSYNEQF
TRBV6-1	TRBJ2-7	ATTPGIYEQY
TRBV7-2	TRBJ2-1	ASSLSSGRAQNEQF
TRBV20-1	TRBJ2-3	SARGASGRTDTQY
TRBV15	TRBJ2-1	ATRRRGYNEQF
TRBV12-3/TRBV12-4	TRBJ2-1	ASSLLAASYNEQF
TRBV7-3	TRBJ2-1	ASSLFSNSYNEQF
TRBV30	TRBJ2-5	AWSFPGFHSETQY
TRBV19	TRBJ1-1	ASSPGQAPNTEAF
TRBV12-3/TRBV12-4	TRBJ2-3	ASSLDRVRRDTQY
TRBV7-8	TRBJ2-7	ASSLAPEYEQY
TRBV11-3	TRBJ1-1	ASSGPLNTEAF
TRBV12-3/TRBV12-4	TRBJ1-2	ASSRDSMNYGYT
TRBV2	TRBJ2-1	ASSSSGRGGNEQF
TRBV29-1	TRBJ2-6	SVISGLAGVPGANVLT
TRBV28	TRBJ2-7	ASRLPDSYEQY
TRBV6-1	TRBJ1-1	ASSERRAGASEAF
TRBV5-1	TRBJ2-7	ASSLEQGAPYEQY
TRBV7-2	TRBJ2-2	ASSPGSGLADTGELF
TRBV28	TRBJ2-6	ASTVGPGTWSGANVLT
TRBV30	TRBJ2-7	AWSSGVREQY
TRBV18	TRBJ1-1	ASLPGLNTEAF
TRBV18	TRBJ1-1	ASSGGSRNTEAF